One and the same sample provided the 13 T cell receptor beta chains below, sequenced in a study of PD-1 blockade in mismatch repair-deficient tumors. Data came from immunoSEQ multiplex PCR; TCRdb stores just in-frame clones and leaves some out. The profile covers tens of thousands of clones, with about 91% appearing a single time and over 11% taken by the ten largest. Sequenced here: peripheral blood, sampled 52 weeks after starting pembrolizumab. These receptors were taken from an adult with mismatch repair-deficient cancer.

CDR3 sequence reads: CASSLGGTLTDTQYF. CDR3 nucleotides: TGCGCCAGCAGCTTGGGAGGGACTCTCACAGATACGCAGTATTTT. This chain joins TRBV5-1 and TRBJ2-3; TRBD2 is a possible D gene (6 bases). The V end lost 0 bases, the J end lost 2 bases, and 10 bases lay between the germline ends. CDR3 size: 15 residues. Germline CDR1 and CDR2: SGHRS and YFSETQ.

The CDR3 bases are TGTGCCAGCAGCTCACGGACCTACGAGCAGTACTTC. Translated: CASSSRTYEQYF. The chain uses TRBV14 and TRBJ2-7; D remains unclear. This CDR3 spans 12 amino acids. CDR1 and CDR2 from the germline V gene are SGHDN and FVKESK. V was pared by 5 bases and J by 2 bases, with 7 bases between. The full variable domain, completed using reference TRBV14 and TRBJ2-7, is EAGVTQFPSHSVIEKGQTVTLRCDPISGHDNLYWYRRVMGKEIKFLLHFVKESKQDESGMPNNRFLAERTGGTYSTLKVQPAELEDSGVYFCASSSRTYEQYFGPGTRLTVT.

The DNA of the CDR3 is TGTGCCAGCCTGGCTACTAGGGGGGCGGGCGGGCCGGTATACAATGAGCAGTTCTTC. This gives the protein CASLATRGAGGPVYNEQFF. The rearrangement joins TRBV18 to TRBJ2-1, with D perhaps given as TRBD1 or TRBD2 (6 bases each). V dropped 8 bases and J dropped 4 bases, with 30 bases sitting between them. Germline V gene lookup returns CDR1 KGHSH and CDR2 LQKENI. There are 19 residues in the CDR3.

The table lists this clone with a count of one. The chain has TRBV30 and TRBJ1-4; D unresolved. CDR1 is GTSNPN, CDR2 SVGIG, per germline (reference sequence). This CDR3 is built from 13 residues. Trimming shortened V by 4 bases and J by 5 bases, and 11 bases separated the two germline ends. CDR3 in amino acids: CAWNRGRNEKLFF. Here the CDR3 DNA reads TGTGCCTGGAACCGAGGAAGGAATGAAAAACTGTTTTTT.

The genes are TRBV7-2 and TRBJ2-1; D gene unclear. This CDR3 spans 12 amino acids. The germline V and J ends were trimmed by 2 bases and 9 bases, with 8 bases remaining between them. CDR1 is SGHTA and CDR2 is FQGNSA in the germline V gene. The CDR3 sequence is CASSLRVSEQFF. In DNA form, the CDR3 reads TGTGCCAGCAGCTTACGGGTGTCTGAGCAGTTCTTC. The whole variable domain, remainder taken from reference TRBV7-2 and TRBJ2-1, is GAGVSQSPSNKVTEKGKDVELRCDPISGHTALYWYRQSLGQGLEFLIYFQGNSAPDKSGLPSDRFSAERTGGSVSTLTIQRTQQEDSAVYLCASSLRVSEQFFGPGTRLTVL.

CDR3 nucleotides: TGCGCCAGCAGTGATTTGACTAGCGGCGACGAGCAGTACTTC. Translated: CASSDLTSGDEQYF. V usage is TRBV10-2 and J usage is TRBJ2-7; 9 bases align to TRBD2. J was trimmed by 5 bases and V by 3 bases; bases with no gene match: 5. Germline V lookup: CDR1 WSHSY, CDR2 SAAADI. The CDR3 is 14 amino acids.

For the CDR3, the DNA is TGTGCCAGCAGTTTCGGGAGCGGGAGAATTAGGGATGAGCAGTTCTTC. Protein product: CASSFGSGRIRDEQFF. The chain combines TRBV27 with TRBJ2-1; TRBD2 matches at 8 bases. The V gene's germline CDR1 is MNHEY and CDR2 SMNVEV (reference sequence). There are 16 residues in the CDR3. Trimming cost V 3 bases and J 8 bases; bases outside gene matches: 12.

V is TRBV5-1 and J is TRBJ2-7; tentatively, D is TRBD1 (6 bases). The CDR3 totals 14 residues. CDR1 SGHRS and CDR2 YFSETQ come from the germline V gene. Trimming removed 2 bases from V and 4 bases from J, with 13 bases in between. CDR3 loop: CASSFRQGWYEQYF. As DNA, the CDR3 is TGCGCCAGCAGCTTTCGCCAGGGGTGGTACGAGCAGTACTTC.

V usage is TRBV5-6 and J usage is TRBJ2-7; TRBD1 might be the D (6 bases). This CDR3 has 12 residues. V lost 7 bases, J lost 3 bases, and 11 bases lay in between. The germline gives CDR1 SGHDT, CDR2 YYEEEE. The DNA of the CDR3 is TGTGCCAGCGGGAAGGGACACTACGAGCAGTACTTC. Translation: CASGKGHYEQYF.

This chain links TRBV7-9 with TRBJ2-5; 9 positions match TRBD1. The CDR3 covers 16 residues. The trim removed 2 bases at V and 3 bases at J, leaving 7 bases unmatched. The V gene's germline CDR1 is SEHNR and CDR2 FQNEAQ (reference sequence). CDR3 in DNA: TGTGCCAGCAGCTTACCATGGGACAGGGTGGAAGAGACCCAGTACTTC. Translation gives CASSLPWDRVEETQYF. The full variable domain, rest sourced from reference TRBV7-9 and TRBJ2-5, is DTGVSQNPRHKITKRGQNVTFRCDPISEHNRLYWYRQTLGQGPEFLTYFQNEAQLEKSRLLSDRFSAERPKGSFSTLEIQRTEQGDSAMYLCASSLPWDRVEETQYFGPGTRLLVL.

V and J are TRBV6-5 and TRBJ2-1; weak D call: TRBD2 (5 bases). This CDR3 is 15 amino acids long. V lost 0 bases and J 0 bases, leaving 6 bases between the germline ends. Germline V gene sequence: CDR1 MNHEY, CDR2 SVGAGI. Here the CDR3 reads CASSYSGSSYNEQFF. Written as DNA, the CDR3 is TGTGCCAGCAGTTACTCGGGGAGCTCCTACAATGAGCAGTTCTTC.

The chain employs TRBV5-6 and TRBJ2-1; D remains unclear. This CDR3 has 15 residues. Germline lookup yields CDR1 SGHDT and CDR2 YYEEEE. The germline V and J ends were trimmed by 0 bases and 2 bases, with 9 bases remaining between them. CDR3 amino acids: CASSLGWAPYNEQFF. The CDR3 nucleotides read TGTGCCAGCAGCTTGGGCTGGGCCCCCTACAATGAGCAGTTCTTC.

The gene calls are TRBV9 and TRBJ2-5; the match to TRBD2 covers 8 bases. The CDR3 is 15 amino acids. Germline trimming cut 0 bases from V and 4 bases from J; bases unmatched to any gene: 5. Looked up from germline, CDR1 is SGDLS and CDR2 is YYNGEE. In DNA, the CDR3 is TGTGCCAGCAGCGTAGACGGGAGGGCCTCAGAGACCCAGTACTTC. Amino acids: CASSVDGRASETQYF.